The rows below give T cell receptor beta chains drawn from one sample of a study of radiation and T cells in renal cell carcinoma. This table comes from immunoSEQ multiplex PCR, and its TCRdb copy is limited to in-frame clones, with some not included. The sample has about 140,000 clones; around four fifths are singletons. The specimen comprised blood, sampled from a patient whose treatment included radiotherapy and nephrectomy. These receptors were obtained from a woman aged 45-59 years with renal cell carcinoma. Each CDR3 is given with its conserved first and last residue. The D gene is left open where the match is weak. Part of the rows lack a size; the others show once, few, many or a class for expanded clones.

abundance	d_gene	v_gene	j_gene	CDR3aa	CDR3nt
NA	NA	TRBV6-5	TRBJ2-3	CASGGGASTDTQYF	TGTGCCAGCGGGGGGGGCGCGAGCACAGATACGCAGTATTTT
NA	NA	TRBV7-3	TRBJ2-3	CASSTDRDTQYF	TGTGCCAGCAGCACAGACAGGGATACGCAGTATTTT
NA	TRBD2	TRBV7-2	TRBJ2-3	CASSLEELAGVGTDTQYF	TGTGCCAGCAGCTTAGAGGAACTAGCGGGAGTCGGTACAGATACGCAGTATTTT
NA	NA	TRBV5-1	TRBJ2-1	CASSYGGDSYNEQFF	TGCGCCAGCAGCTATGGTGGTGACTCCTACAATGAGCAGTTCTTC
NA	NA	TRBV25-1	TRBJ2-2	CASRIQGPGELFF	TGTGCCAGCCGAATACAGGGCCCCGGGGAGCTGTTTTTT
NA	NA	TRBV18	TRBJ2-5	CASSYTGTKETQYF	TGTGCCAGCTCCTACACCGGGACAAAAGAGACCCAGTACTTC
NA	NA	TRBV10-3	TRBJ1-5	CAISEGVRNQPQHF	TGTGCCATCAGCGAGGGTGTAAGGAATCAGCCCCAGCATTTT
NA	NA	TRBV28	TRBJ1-2	CASSALHKGYTF	TGTGCCAGCAGCGCCCTACACAAGGGCTACACCTTC
few	NA	TRBV19	TRBJ2-7	CASSIRRDETYEQYF	TGTGCCAGTAGTATACGCAGGGACGAGACCTACGAGCAGTACTTC
NA	NA	TRBV4-1	TRBJ1-5	CASSQDPIQPQHF	TGCGCCAGCAGCCAAGATCCCATACAGCCCCAGCATTTT
few	NA	TRBV14	TRBJ1-4	CASSPRRTNEKLFF	TGTGCCAGCAGCCCAAGGCGGACTAATGAAAAACTGTTTTTT
NA	NA	TRBV5-6	TRBJ2-5	CASSIKETQYF	TGTGCCAGCAGCATAAAGGAGACCCAGTACTTC
NA	TRBD1	TRBV5-1	TRBJ2-5	CASSGTGQETQYF	TGCGCCAGCAGCGGGACAGGGCAAGAGACCCAGTACTTC
NA	TRBD1	TRBV5-4	TRBJ2-7	CASSMRQGNNEQYF	TGTGCCAGCAGCATGCGACAGGGTAACAACGAGCAGTACTTC
NA	TRBD2	TRBV6-5	TRBJ2-5	CASSYGAGGPLETQYF	TGTGCCAGCAGTTACGGGGCGGGGGGGCCTCTAGAGACCCAGTACTTC
NA	NA	TRBV14	TRBJ1-1	CASSQGDSIGAFF	TGTGCCAGCAGCCAAGGGGACTCAATAGGAGCTTTCTTT
few	NA	TRBV5-4	TRBJ1-5	CASSLQGSNQPQHF	TGTGCCAGCAGCTTGCAAGGTTCCAATCAGCCCCAGCATTTT
NA	NA	TRBV5-1	TRBJ2-1	CASSSQVSGYNEQFF	TGCGCCAGCAGCTCTCAGGTATCGGGTTACAATGAGCAGTTCTTC
NA	NA	TRBV10-2	TRBJ1-1	CASSEWENTEAFF	TGCGCCAGCAGTGAGTGGGAGAACACTGAAGCTTTCTTT
few	NA	TRBV4-1	TRBJ1-5	CASSQGQDRRAQHF	TGCGCCAGCAGCCAAGGACAGGACCGTCGGGCCCAGCATTTT
NA	NA	TRBV4-1	TRBJ2-1	CASSQEVARSNEQFF	TGCGCCAGCAGCCAAGAGGTAGCACGGTCCAATGAGCAGTTCTTC
NA	TRBD2	TRBV9	TRBJ2-3	CASSELAGVTDTQYF	TGTGCCAGCAGCGAGCTAGCGGGGGTTACGGATACGCAGTATTTT
NA	TRBD1	TRBV14	TRBJ1-6	CASSQRDSPNSPLHF	TGTGCCAGCAGCCAGAGGGACAGCCCAAATTCACCCCTCCACTTT
NA	TRBD1	TRBV10-1	TRBJ2-7	CASSQIRQGFGEQYF	TGCGCCAGCAGTCAGATTAGACAGGGGTTCGGCGAGCAGTACTTC
NA	TRBD1	TRBV6-6	TRBJ2-7	CASSLTTGGAYEQYF	TGTGCCAGCAGCTTAACGACAGGGGGCGCGTACGAGCAGTACTTC
NA	TRBD2	TRBV5-1	TRBJ2-1	CASYSAGVVNEQFF	TGCGCCAGCTACTCAGCGGGAGTTGTGAATGAGCAGTTCTTC
few	NA	TRBV6-5	TRBJ1-1	CASRRVGTEAFF	TGTGCCAGCAGGAGGGTTGGCACTGAAGCTTTCTTT
NA	TRBD1	TRBV7-2	TRBJ1-4	CASSLSAGGGEKLFF	TGTGCCAGCAGCTTATCGGCAGGGGGAGGTGAAAAACTGTTTTTT
NA	NA	TRBV5-1	TRBJ2-7	CASSYRPGFQYEQYF	TGCGCCAGCAGTTACCGCCCAGGCTTCCAGTACGAGCAGTACTTC
NA	NA	TRBV4-1	TRBJ2-1	CASSQDSLVGEQFF	TGCGCCAGCAGCCAAGATTCCCTAGTAGGTGAGCAGTTCTTC
NA	NA	TRBV21-1	TRBJ2-7	CASSQGLAVHEQYF	TGTGCCAGCAGCCAGGGACTAGCGGTCCACGAGCAGTACTTC
NA	NA	TRBV5-4	TRBJ2-2	CASSTQEGGAPNTGELFF	TGTGCCAGCAGCACCCAAGAAGGGGGAGCCCCGAACACCGGGGAGCTGTTTTTT
NA	NA	TRBV5-1	TRBJ2-5	CASSLGGLGQETQYF	TGCGCCAGCAGCTTGGGGGGACTGGGACAAGAGACCCAGTACTTC
NA	NA	TRBV11-3	TRBJ2-5	CASSLGERETQYF	TGTGCCAGCAGCTTAGGAGAGCGGGAGACCCAGTACTTC
NA	NA	TRBV30	TRBJ1-5	CAWSVRNSVGNQPQHF	TGTGCCTGGAGTGTACGGAACAGTGTCGGCAATCAGCCCCAGCATTTT
NA	TRBD1	TRBV7-9	TRBJ1-1	CASSSPTGENTEAFF	TGTGCCAGCAGCTCCCCGACAGGGGAGAACACTGAAGCTTTCTTT
NA	TRBD2	TRBV9	TRBJ2-1	CASSVMDGLAGVGTYNEQFF	TGTGCCAGCAGCGTAATGGACGGACTAGCGGGAGTGGGAACCTACAATGAGCAGTTCTTC
NA	NA	TRBV11-2	TRBJ2-7	CASSPGYEQYF	TGTGCCAGCAGCCCGGGTTACGAGCAGTACTTC
NA	NA	TRBV6-5	TRBJ1-2	CASSYRAGGGYTF	TGTGCCAGCAGTTACCGGGCAGGCGGTGGCTACACCTTC
NA	NA	TRBV6-1	TRBJ2-7	CASKIYSQGYEQYF	TGTGCCAGCAAAATCTATTCACAGGGCTACGAGCAGTACTTC
NA	TRBD1	TRBV4-1	TRBJ1-4	CASSQGLDREKLFF	TGCGCCAGCAGCCAAGGGTTGGACAGGGAAAAACTGTTTTTT
NA	NA	TRBV9	TRBJ2-7	CASSVEGGASSYEQYF	TGTGCCAGCAGCGTAGAAGGGGGAGCAAGCTCCTACGAGCAGTACTTC
NA	NA	TRBV2	TRBJ1-2	CASSKGDRGYTF	TGTGCCAGCAGTAAGGGGGATCGGGGCTACACCTTC
NA	TRBD1	TRBV9	TRBJ2-2	CASSASDRVGTGELFF	TGTGCCAGCAGCGCCTCCGACAGGGTCGGCACCGGGGAGCTGTTTTTT
few	TRBD1	TRBV9	TRBJ1-1	CASSGGPQGTEAFF	TGTGCCAGCAGCGGGGGACCACAGGGGACTGAAGCTTTCTTT